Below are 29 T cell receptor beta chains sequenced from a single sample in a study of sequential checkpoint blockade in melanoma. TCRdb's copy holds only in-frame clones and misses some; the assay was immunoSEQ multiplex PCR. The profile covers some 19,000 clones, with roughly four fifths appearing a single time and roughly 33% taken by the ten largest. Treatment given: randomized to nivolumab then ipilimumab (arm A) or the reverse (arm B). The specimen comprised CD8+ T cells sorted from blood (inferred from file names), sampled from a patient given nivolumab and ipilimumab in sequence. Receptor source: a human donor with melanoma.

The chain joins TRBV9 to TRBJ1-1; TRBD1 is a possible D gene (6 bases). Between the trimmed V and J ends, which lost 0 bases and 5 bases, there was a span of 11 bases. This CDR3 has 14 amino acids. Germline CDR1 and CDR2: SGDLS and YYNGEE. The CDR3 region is CASSVEGQITEAFF. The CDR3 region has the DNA TGTGCCAGCAGCGTAGAGGGACAAATAACTGAAGCTTTCTTT.

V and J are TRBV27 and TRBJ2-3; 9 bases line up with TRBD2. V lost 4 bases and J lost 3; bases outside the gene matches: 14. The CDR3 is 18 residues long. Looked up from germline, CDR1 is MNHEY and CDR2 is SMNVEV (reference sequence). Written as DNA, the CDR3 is TGTGCCAGCAGTTCTCTAGGGGAAGCTAGCGGGGTGACAGATACGCAGTATTTT. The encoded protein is CASSSLGEASGVTDTQYF.

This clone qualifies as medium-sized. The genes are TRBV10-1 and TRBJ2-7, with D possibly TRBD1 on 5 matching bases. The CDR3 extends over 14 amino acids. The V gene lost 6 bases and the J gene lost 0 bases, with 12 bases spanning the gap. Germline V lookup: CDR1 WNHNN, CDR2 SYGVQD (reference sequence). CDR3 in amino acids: CASSRDASSYEQYF. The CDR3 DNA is TGCGCCAGCAGCAGGGATGCGAGCTCCTACGAGCAGTACTTC.

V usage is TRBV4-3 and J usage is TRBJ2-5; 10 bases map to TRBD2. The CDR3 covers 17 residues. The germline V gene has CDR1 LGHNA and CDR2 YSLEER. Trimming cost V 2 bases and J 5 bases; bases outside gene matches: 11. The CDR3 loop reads CASSQRAGGRPGETQYF. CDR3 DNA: TGCGCCAGCAGCCAAAGAGCGGGAGGGCGGCCCGGTGAGACCCAGTACTTC.

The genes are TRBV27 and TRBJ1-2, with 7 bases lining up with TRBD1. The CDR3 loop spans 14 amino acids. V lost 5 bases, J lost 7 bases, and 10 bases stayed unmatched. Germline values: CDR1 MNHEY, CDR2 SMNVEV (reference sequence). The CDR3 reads CASSPDRVIPGYTF. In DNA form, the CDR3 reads TGTGCCAGCAGTCCAGACAGGGTCATCCCTGGCTACACCTTC.

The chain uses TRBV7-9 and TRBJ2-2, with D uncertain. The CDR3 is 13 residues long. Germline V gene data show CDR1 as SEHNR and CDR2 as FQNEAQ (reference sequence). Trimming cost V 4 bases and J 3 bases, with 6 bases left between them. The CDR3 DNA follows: TGTGCCAGCAGCTCCCGGGACACCGGGGAGCTGTTTTTT. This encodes CASSSRDTGELFF.

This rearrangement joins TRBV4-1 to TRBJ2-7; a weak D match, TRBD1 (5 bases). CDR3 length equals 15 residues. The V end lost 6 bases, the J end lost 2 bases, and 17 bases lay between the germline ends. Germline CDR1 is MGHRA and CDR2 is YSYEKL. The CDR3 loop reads CASRRTDRTPYEQYF. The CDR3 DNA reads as TGCGCCAGCAGACGAACTGACAGAACACCCTACGAGCAGTACTTC.

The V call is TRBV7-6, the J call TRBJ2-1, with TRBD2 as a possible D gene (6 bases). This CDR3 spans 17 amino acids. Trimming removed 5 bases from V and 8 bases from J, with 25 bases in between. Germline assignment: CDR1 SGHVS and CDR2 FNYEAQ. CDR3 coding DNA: TGTGCCAGCAGCCCCAGTCGGGAAGGGAGGCCCCAGGATGAGCAGTTCTTC. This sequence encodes CASSPSREGRPQDEQFF.

The DNA for the CDR3 is TGTGCCAGCAGCTTAGGCGGGTATAGCAATCAGCCCCAGCATTTT. It encodes CASSLGGYSNQPQHF. This rearrangement joins TRBV7-2 to TRBJ1-5; D is unclear. V was shortened by 1 base and J by 0 bases, with 7 bases between the two germline ends. The CDR3 is 15 amino acids. From germline, CDR1 is SGHTA and CDR2 FQGNSA. The full variable domain, in which reference TRBV7-2 and TRBJ1-5 provide the parts outside the CDR3, is GAGVSQSPSNKVTEKGKDVELRCDPISGHTALYWYRQSLGQGLEFLIYFQGNSAPDKSGLPSDRFSAERTGGSVSTLTIQRTQQEDSAVYLCASSLGGYSNQPQHFGDGTRLSIL.

This CDR3 is CSVDFGGRRDTQYF. CDR3 bases: TGCAGCGTTGATTTCGGGGGGCGTAGGGATACGCAGTATTTT. The chain uses TRBV29-1 and TRBJ2-3; maybe TRBD2 (7 bases). Germline CDR1 is SQVTM and CDR2 is ANQGSEA. The CDR3 totals 14 residues. The V gene lost 3 bases and the J gene lost 6 bases, with 16 bases spanning the gap.

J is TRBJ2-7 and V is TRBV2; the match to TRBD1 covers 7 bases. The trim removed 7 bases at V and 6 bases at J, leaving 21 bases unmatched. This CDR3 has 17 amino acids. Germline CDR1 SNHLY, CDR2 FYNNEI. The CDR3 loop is CASTAPLRDRGEFEQYF. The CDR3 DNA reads TGTGCCAGCACCGCCCCCCTCCGGGACAGAGGGGAATTCGAGCAGTACTTC.

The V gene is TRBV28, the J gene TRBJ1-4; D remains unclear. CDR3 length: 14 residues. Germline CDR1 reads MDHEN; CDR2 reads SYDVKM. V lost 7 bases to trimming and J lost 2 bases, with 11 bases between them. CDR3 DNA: TGTGCCAGCACCTCGGGTTATACTAATGAAAAACTGTTTTTT. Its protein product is CASTSGYTNEKLFF.

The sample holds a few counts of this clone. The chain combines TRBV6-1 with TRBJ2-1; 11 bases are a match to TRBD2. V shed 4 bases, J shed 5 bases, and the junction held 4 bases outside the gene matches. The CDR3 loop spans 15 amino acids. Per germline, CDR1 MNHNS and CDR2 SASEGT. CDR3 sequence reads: CASSALAGGNNEQFF. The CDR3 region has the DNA TGTGCCAGCAGTGCTCTAGCGGGGGGAAACAATGAGCAGTTCTTC.

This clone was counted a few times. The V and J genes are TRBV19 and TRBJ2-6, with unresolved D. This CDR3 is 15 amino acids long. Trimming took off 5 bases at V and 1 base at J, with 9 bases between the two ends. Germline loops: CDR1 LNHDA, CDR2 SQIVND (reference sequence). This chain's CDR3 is CASSDIESGANVLTF. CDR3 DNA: TGTGCCAGTAGTGACATAGAATCTGGGGCCAACGTCCTGACTTTC.

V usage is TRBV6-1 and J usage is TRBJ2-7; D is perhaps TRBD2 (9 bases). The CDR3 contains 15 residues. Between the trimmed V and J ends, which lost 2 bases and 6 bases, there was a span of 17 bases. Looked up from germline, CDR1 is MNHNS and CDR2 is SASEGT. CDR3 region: CASSEPASGTGEQYF. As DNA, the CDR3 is TGTGCCAGCAGTGAACCGGCTAGCGGGACAGGCGAGCAGTACTTC.

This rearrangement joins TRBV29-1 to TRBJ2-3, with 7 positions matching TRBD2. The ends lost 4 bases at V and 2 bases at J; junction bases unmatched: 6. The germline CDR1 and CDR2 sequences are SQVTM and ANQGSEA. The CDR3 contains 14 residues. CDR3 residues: CSVVGAGATDTQYF. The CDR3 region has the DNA TGCAGCGTTGTAGGTGCGGGAGCCACAGATACGCAGTATTTT.

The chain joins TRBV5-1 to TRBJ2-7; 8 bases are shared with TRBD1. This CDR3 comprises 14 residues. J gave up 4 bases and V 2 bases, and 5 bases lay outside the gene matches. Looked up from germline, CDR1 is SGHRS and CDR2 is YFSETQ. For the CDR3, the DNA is TGCGCCAGCAGCTTAGGACAGGGCCGATACGAGCAGTACTTC. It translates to CASSLGQGRYEQYF.

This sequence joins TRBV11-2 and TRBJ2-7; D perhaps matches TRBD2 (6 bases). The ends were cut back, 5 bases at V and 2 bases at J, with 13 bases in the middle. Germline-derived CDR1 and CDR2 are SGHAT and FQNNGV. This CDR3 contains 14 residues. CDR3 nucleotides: TGTGCCAGCAGCCCCGCGGACTATCCCTACGAGCAGTACTTC. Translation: CASSPADYPYEQYF.

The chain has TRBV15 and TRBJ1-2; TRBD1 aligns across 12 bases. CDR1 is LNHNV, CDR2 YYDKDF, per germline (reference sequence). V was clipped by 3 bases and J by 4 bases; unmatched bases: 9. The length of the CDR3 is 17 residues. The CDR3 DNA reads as TGTGCCACCAGCAGTGACCGGGACAGGGGGCGAGGCTATGGCTACACCTTC. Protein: CATSSDRDRGRGYGYTF.

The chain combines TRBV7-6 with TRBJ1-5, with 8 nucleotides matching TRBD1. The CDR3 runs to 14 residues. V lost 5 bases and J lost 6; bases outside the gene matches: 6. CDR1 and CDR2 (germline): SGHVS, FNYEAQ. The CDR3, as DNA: TGTGCCAGCAGCCGTGGGACAGGAGGTCAGCCCCAGCATTTT. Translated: CASSRGTGGQPQHF.

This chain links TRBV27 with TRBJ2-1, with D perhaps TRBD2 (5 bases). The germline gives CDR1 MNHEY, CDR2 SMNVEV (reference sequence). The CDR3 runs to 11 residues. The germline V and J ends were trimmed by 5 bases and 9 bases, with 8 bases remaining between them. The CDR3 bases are TGTGCCAGCAGTCAAGGAGGTGAGCAGTTCTTC. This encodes CASSQGGEQFF.

The CDR3 DNA reads as TGTGCCACCAGCAGAGATCCTGGGACTTCCTACGAGCAGTACTTC. As protein: CATSRDPGTSYEQYF. The rearrangement joins TRBV15 to TRBJ2-7; the D gene is possibly TRBD2 (6 bases). CDR3 size: 15 residues. Germline V gene lookup returns CDR1 LNHNV and CDR2 YYDKDF (reference sequence). Trimming left V 0 bases short and J 1 base short, with 10 bases between.

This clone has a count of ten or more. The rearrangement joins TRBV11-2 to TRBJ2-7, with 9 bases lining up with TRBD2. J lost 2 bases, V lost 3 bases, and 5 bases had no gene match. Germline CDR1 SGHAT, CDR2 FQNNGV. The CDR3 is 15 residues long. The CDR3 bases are TGTGCCAGCAGCTTTGGGCCTAGCGGGACCTACGAGCAGTACTTC. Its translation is CASSFGPSGTYEQYF. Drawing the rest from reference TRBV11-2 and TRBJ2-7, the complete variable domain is EAGVAQSPRYKIIEKRQSVAFWCNPISGHATLYWYQQILGQGPKLLIQFQNNGVVDDSQLPKDRFSAERLKGVDSTLKIQPAKLEDSAVYLCASSFGPSGTYEQYFGPGTRLTVT.

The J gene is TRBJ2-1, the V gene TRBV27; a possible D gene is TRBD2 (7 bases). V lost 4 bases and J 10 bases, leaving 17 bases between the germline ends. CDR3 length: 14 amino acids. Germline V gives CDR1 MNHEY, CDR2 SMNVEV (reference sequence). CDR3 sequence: CASSYGGLQEEQFF. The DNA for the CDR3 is TGTGCCAGCAGTTACGGGGGGCTTCAGGAAGAGCAGTTCTTC.

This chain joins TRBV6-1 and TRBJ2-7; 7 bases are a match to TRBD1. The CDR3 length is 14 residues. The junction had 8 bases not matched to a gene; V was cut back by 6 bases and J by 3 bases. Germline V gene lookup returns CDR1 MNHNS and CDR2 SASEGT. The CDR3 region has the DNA TGTGCCAGCAGCTTATGGACAGGAGACTACGAGCAGTACTTC. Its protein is CASSLWTGDYEQYF.

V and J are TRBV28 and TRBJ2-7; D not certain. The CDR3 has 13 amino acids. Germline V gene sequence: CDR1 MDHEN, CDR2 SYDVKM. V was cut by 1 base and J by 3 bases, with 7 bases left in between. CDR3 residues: CASSLLLLYEQYF. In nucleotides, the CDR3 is TGTGCCAGCAGTTTATTGCTACTCTACGAGCAGTACTTC.

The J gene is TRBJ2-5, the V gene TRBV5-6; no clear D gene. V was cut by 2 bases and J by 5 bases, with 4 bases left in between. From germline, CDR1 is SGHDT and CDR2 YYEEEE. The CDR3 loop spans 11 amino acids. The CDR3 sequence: CASSFGETQYF. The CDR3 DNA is TGTGCCAGCAGCTTCGGGGAGACCCAGTACTTC.

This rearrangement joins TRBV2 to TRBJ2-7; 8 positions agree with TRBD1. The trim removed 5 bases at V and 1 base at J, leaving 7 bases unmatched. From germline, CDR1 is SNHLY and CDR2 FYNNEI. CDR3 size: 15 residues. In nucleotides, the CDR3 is TGTGCCAGCAGTACCGGACAGGGACCTTCCTACGAGCAGTACTTC. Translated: CASSTGQGPSYEQYF.

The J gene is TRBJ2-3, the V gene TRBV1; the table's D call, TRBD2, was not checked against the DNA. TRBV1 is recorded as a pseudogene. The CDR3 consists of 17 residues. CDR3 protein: CTSSQSLLAGSTDTQYF. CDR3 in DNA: TGCACCAGCAGCCAGAGCCTTCTAGCGGGATCCACAGATACGCAGTATTTT.